The 5 T cell receptor beta chains listed next were all sequenced from one sample in a study of T cells in localized non-small cell lung cancer. Profiling relied on immunoSEQ multiplex PCR, and the TCRdb table lists in-frame clones only, not all of them. The profile covers 20,000 to 25,000 clones, with 85% to 90% appearing a single time and 12% taken by the ten largest. Material: PBMCs, obtained before any cancer treatment. These receptors were collected from a man between 40 and 75 years old with stage II squamous cell lung carcinoma.

The chain is built from TRBV28 and TRBJ1-2, with 8 nucleotides matching TRBD1. This CDR3 region has 11 residues. The germline CDR1 and CDR2 sequences are MDHEN and SYDVKM. V was pared by 6 bases and J by 14 bases, with 8 bases of the junction left unmatched. The CDR3 sequence: CASSDRGSGTF. CDR3 in DNA: TGTGCCAGCAGCGACAGGGGTTCGGGTACCTTC.

The chain links TRBV18 to TRBJ2-1; 15 positions match TRBD2. The CDR3 is made up of 19 amino acids. J gave up 5 bases and V 5 bases, and 13 bases lay outside the gene matches. Germline CDR1 is KGHSH and CDR2 is LQKENI. This chain's CDR3 is CASSASGARTSGGDNEQFF. CDR3 nucleotides: TGTGCCAGCTCAGCCTCCGGGGCACGGACTAGCGGGGGGGACAATGAGCAGTTCTTC.

The chain couples TRBV4-3 to TRBJ2-3; 8 bases map to TRBD2. The CDR3 contains 14 residues. CDR1 is LGHNA, CDR2 YSLEER, per germline. The ends lost 6 bases at V and 4 bases at J; junction bases unmatched: 6. CDR3 residues: CASRRAGGADTQYF. CDR3 in DNA: TGCGCCAGCAGACGGGCGGGAGGAGCAGATACGCAGTATTTT.

The rearrangement joins TRBV9 to TRBJ1-2, with a weak D call TRBD1 (5 bases). In germline, CDR1 is SGDLS, CDR2 YYNGEE. Trimming took 0 bases from V and 7 from J, leaving 13 bases between them. This CDR3 has 14 residues. The DNA of the CDR3 is TGTGCCAGCAGCGTAGGGTTCAGGGCGGGTGGCTACACCTTC. Translation: CASSVGFRAGGYTF.

This clone turned up a few times. CDR3 bases: TGTGCCAGCAGCTTGTCCGGGACAGGGGACTATGGCTACACCTTC. As protein: CASSLSGTGDYGYTF. The rearrangement joins TRBV7-2 to TRBJ1-2, with TRBD1 matching over 10 bases. Looked up from germline, CDR1 is SGHTA and CDR2 is FQGNSA. The CDR3 runs 15 residues. V lost 3 bases and J lost 3; bases outside the gene matches: 4.